This T cell receptor beta chain was retrieved from a study of blood T cell repertoires in COVID-19. Turning to the study itself: Specimens from acute and convalescent COVID-19 originated in the United States, Italy and Spain. T cells, B-cell-depleted T cells, or PBMCs provided the cDNA or gDNA that served as material.

Authors' data handling: Estimation of nucleated cell counts relied on the amplification of reference gene primers. Profiled with immunoSEQ multiplex PCR; TCRdb holds only in-frame clones, not every one. That table supplies the V and J calls and clone size; D and trimming were determined from the DNA. Among some 96,000 clones, 70% to 90% were seen once, and the ten largest hold roughly an eighth. The germline gives CDR1 MNHNY, CDR2 SVGAGI (reference sequence). Trimming cost V 6 bases and J 4 bases; bases outside gene matches: 3. This CDR3 spans 13 amino acids. What was sequenced was peripheral blood. The chain links TRBV6-6 to TRBJ1-5; TRBD1 matches 7 bases. The sequence derives from a man in his fifties or sixties with active or convalescent COVID-19. CDR3 bases: TGTGCCAGCAGCCGACAGGGAAATCAGCCCCAGCATTTT. Its translation is CASSRQGNQPQHF.